What follows are 2 T cell receptor beta chains derived from one specimen sequenced in a study of blood T cells in healthy people across ages. For the second PCR, which ran for 7 to 11 cycles, a sample-barcoded 5' primer and a J-beta primer mix were used. TCRdb re-called the 5' RACE reads with MiXCR, one entry per CDR3 protein. The data hold about 640,000 distinct CDR3 sequences, with roughly three fifths observed a single time. The material sequenced was blood. Every receptor here comes from a man aged 60-69 years in good health.

The rearrangement uses TRBV5-1 and TRBJ1-1; 7 bases line up with TRBD1. Germline V gene data show CDR1 as SGHRS and CDR2 as YFSETQ. Trimming cost V 2 bases and J 3 bases; bases outside gene matches: 7. The CDR3 sequence is 15 residues long. The CDR3 nucleotides are TGCGCCAGCAGCTTAAATCCGGGGACAGACACTGAAGCTTTCTTT. As protein: CASSLNPGTDTEAFF.

The chain is built from TRBV7-2 and TRBJ1-2, with D perhaps matching TRBD1 (5 bases). Germline V gives CDR1 SGHTA, CDR2 FQGNSA. The CDR3 totals 16 residues. The V and J ends lost 0 bases and 6 bases respectively, with 17 bases between them. The CDR3 sequence: CASSLARDREGDGYTF. CDR3 coding DNA: TGTGCCAGCAGCTTAGCCCGCGACAGAGAGGGTGATGGCTACACCTTC.